The present entry profiles one T cell receptor beta chain with its context. The antigen is undetermined. The record originates from a study of cytomegalovirus exposure and HLA in healthy donors. CDR3 length equals 15 residues. V was trimmed by 4 bases and J by 2 bases, leaving 9 bases between them. Germline V CDR1 and CDR2: MNHNY, SVGAGI (reference sequence). The study ran its PCR with 60 Vbeta and 13 Jbeta primers. Data came from immunoSEQ multiplex PCR; TCRdb stores just in-frame clones and leaves some out. The repertoire has 150,000 to 200,000 clones, around 75% of them found once; the top ten carry 1.5% to 2%. Overall study results and limits: A cluster of highly shared sequence variants was likely a sequencing artifact. TCR beta V- and J-gene trimming, according to a later analysis, was linked to a missense DCLRE1C variant.

The specimen was PBMCs. The chain has TRBV6-6 and TRBJ2-6; D gene unclear. The sequence derives from a woman aged 45-65 years in good health and CMV-seronegative. In DNA form, the CDR3 reads TGTGCCAGCAGTTCCCGCTCAGCTGGGGCCAACGTCCTGACTTTC. This encodes CASSSRSAGANVLTF.